This T cell receptor (beta chain) was sequenced during a study of T-cell memory formation after mild COVID-19. Study details: TCR clusters were mostly confined to one donor each.

The CDR3 is 14 residues long. Germline values: CDR1 SNHLY, CDR2 FYNNEI. V trimming: 8 bases; J trimming: 0 bases; junction bases outside the gene matches: 5. A single record per CDR3 protein comes from TCRdb applying MiXCR to the 5' RACE reads. In the table there are around 440,000 distinct CDR3 sequences, around a sixth of which are singletons. The sample comprised PBMCs or a T cell subset sorted from them (not recorded which). The source is an adult woman who had mild COVID-19 (a few samples of this study predate the infection). Cell type and time point are not known. V and J are TRBV2 and TRBJ2-3, with 7 bases that match TRBD1. The DNA of the CDR3 is TGTGCCAGCGTAGGGACAGCCAGCACAGATACGCAGTATTTT. Translation: CASVGTASTDTQYF.